Listed here is a single T cell receptor (beta chain). Its specificity is unknown. The CDR3 runs to 16 residues. CDR1 and CDR2 from the germline V gene are SGHKS and YYEKEE (reference sequence). The V segment lost 1 base and the J segment 4 bases; nucleotides outside the gene matches: 6. This specimen comes from a study of T cells after yellow fever vaccination. Study-wide points: At 96% for CD4 and approximately 88% for CD8, most primary-vaccination clones showed up again after the booster. Contaminating bulk clonotypes could be abundant in FACS-sorted repertoires.

The 5'RACE template-switching step produced TCR cDNA and added a universal primer site and UMIs. Via MiXCR, TCRdb re-called the 5' RACE reads, giving one row per CDR3 protein. The repertoire has about 430,000 distinct CDR3 sequences, around 19% of them found once; the top ten carry 18%. This sequence was found in a man aged 18 to 30 who received the YFV17D yellow fever vaccine. The source material was PBMCs, sampled before the yellow fever booster vaccination. The chain joins TRBV5-5 to TRBJ2-2; 8 bases are a match to TRBD1. The chain's CDR3 is CASSLRQGAITGELFF. The CDR3 DNA sequence: TGTGCCAGCAGCTTGCGGCAGGGGGCCATCACCGGGGAGCTGTTTTTT. Combining the CDR3 with reference TRBV5-5 and TRBJ2-2 gives the whole variable domain DAGVTQSPTHLIKTRGQQVTLRCSPISGHKSVSWYQQVLGQGPQFIFQYYEKEERGRGNFPDRFSARQFPNYSSELNVNALLLGDSALYLCASSLRQGAITGELFFGEGSRLTVL.